These 23 T cell receptor beta chains came from one sample sequenced in a study of blood T cell repertoires in COVID-19. Repertoires were generated with immunoSEQ multiplex PCR, while TCRdb's copy carries only in-frame clones and drops some. The sample has a few hundred thousand clones, around four fifths seen once. Sample: peripheral blood. These TCRs come from a woman between 50 and 59 years old with active or convalescent COVID-19.

This chain links TRBV6-6 with TRBJ1-1; D is uncertain. This CDR3 is 13 amino acids long. Germline V gives CDR1 MNHNY, CDR2 SVGAGI (reference sequence). Trimming took off 5 bases at V and 0 bases at J, with 7 bases between the two ends. The CDR3 loop reads CASSIKLNTEAFF. CDR3 DNA sequence: TGTGCCAGCAGTATTAAGCTGAACACTGAAGCTTTCTTT.

The CDR3 DNA follows: TGTGCCAGCAGTCTCAGGGGGTACGAGCAGTACTTC. This translates into CASSLRGYEQYF. V is TRBV6-5 and J is TRBJ2-7; 7 bases line up with TRBD1. Germline lookup yields CDR1 MNHEY and CDR2 SVGAGI. This CDR3 is 12 amino acids long. Germline trimming cut 5 bases from V and 4 bases from J; bases unmatched to any gene: 2.

This clone was seen a handful of times. The chain recombines TRBV5-4 with TRBJ1-2; 8 bases are a match to TRBD1. The length of the CDR3 is 14 residues. Unmatched junction bases numbered 10, after V lost 4 bases and J lost 8 bases. Per the germline V gene, CDR1 is SGHNT and CDR2 is YYREEE (reference sequence). CDR3 residues: CASSGRDRPGGYTF. Written as DNA, the CDR3 is TGTGCCAGCAGCGGGAGGGACAGGCCTGGAGGCTACACCTTC.

The chain uses TRBV18 and TRBJ2-7; 12 bases align to TRBD2. From germline, CDR1 is KGHSH and CDR2 LQKENI. The J segment lost 9 bases and the V segment lost 3 bases, leaving 15 bases of the junction unmatched. CDR3 size: 17 residues. The CDR3: CASSPGLAGRGPTGQYF. The CDR3 DNA sequence: TGTGCCAGCTCACCTGGACTAGCGGGGAGAGGCCCTACGGGGCAGTACTTC.

This chain joins TRBV15 and TRBJ2-3; 9 bases align to TRBD1. The CDR3 contains 19 residues. Germline trimming cut 0 bases from V and 4 bases from J; bases unmatched to any gene: 14. Germline V gives CDR1 LNHNV, CDR2 YYDKDF (reference sequence). This chain's CDR3 is CATSREQQGARAKSDTQYF. The DNA for the CDR3 is TGTGCCACCAGCAGAGAGCAACAGGGGGCGAGGGCCAAATCAGATACGCAGTATTTT.

V is TRBV4-2 and J is TRBJ1-5; TRBD1 might be the D (5 bases). This CDR3 contains 13 residues. Germline CDR1 and CDR2: LGHNA and YNFKEQ. V was shortened by 2 bases and J by 11 bases, with 13 bases between the two germline ends. The CDR3 DNA is TGTGCCAGCAGCCAACTTGGGGGACTGGCCCAGCATTTT. It yields the protein CASSQLGGLAQHF.

The V call is TRBV11-2, the J call TRBJ1-6; perhaps TRBD1 as D (6 bases). Deletions cut 6 bases from V and 9 bases from J, with 18 bases between. Germline-derived CDR1 and CDR2 are SGHAT and FQNNGV. The length of the CDR3 is 15 residues. CDR3 nucleotides: TGTGCCAGCAGGGGCGGGGGCCGGCAATTTTCACCCCTCCACTTT. Translation gives CASRGGGRQFSPLHF. The full variable domain, in which reference TRBV11-2 and TRBJ1-6 provide the parts outside the CDR3, is EAGVAQSPRYKIIEKRQSVAFWCNPISGHATLYWYQQILGQGPKLLIQFQNNGVVDDSQLPKDRFSAERLKGVDSTLKIQPAKLEDSAVYLCASRGGGRQFSPLHFGNGTRLTVT.

The chain combines TRBV6-1 with TRBJ1-6; no reliable D call. Looked up from germline, CDR1 is MNHNS and CDR2 is SASEGT. V was clipped by 1 base and J by 6 bases, with 4 bases between them. The CDR3 totals 13 residues. CDR3 region: CASSEGPNSPLHF. The DNA for the CDR3 is TGTGCCAGCAGTGAAGGGCCTAATTCACCCCTCCACTTT.

The genes are TRBV6-5 and TRBJ2-1; 12 bases are shared with TRBD2. There are 14 residues in the CDR3. Per the germline V gene, CDR1 is MNHEY and CDR2 is SVGAGI. V lost 6 bases to trimming and J lost 13 bases; unmatched junction nucleotides: 10. Written as DNA, the CDR3 is TGTGCCAGCAGGCCAGAAGCTAGCGGGAGGGCCCAGTTCTTC. Amino acid sequence: CASRPEASGRAQFF.

This sequence joins TRBV15 and TRBJ1-3, with D tentatively TRBD1 (5 bases). In germline, CDR1 is LNHNV, CDR2 YYDKDF (reference sequence). This CDR3 has 13 amino acids. Trimming cost V 7 bases and J 2 bases, with 9 bases left between them. The CDR3 nucleotides read TGTGCCACCACCCAGGGTACTGGAAACACCATATATTTT. The encoded protein is CATTQGTGNTIYF.

The rearrangement links TRBV5-1 to TRBJ2-3; D is ambiguous. Germline V gene data show CDR1 as SGHRS and CDR2 as YFSETQ. The V end lost 5 bases, the J end lost 6 bases, and 13 bases lay between the germline ends. This CDR3 has 13 residues. CDR3 nucleotide sequence: TGCGCCAGCAGATTTCACACATCTGATACGCAGTATTTT. It codes for CASRFHTSDTQYF.

CDR3 DNA sequence: TGCAGTGCTAGTGCTGGACAGGGGGGTCAGCCCCAGCATTTT. Encoded protein: CSASAGQGGQPQHF. The chain links TRBV20-1 to TRBJ1-5, with 10 bases that match TRBD1. Germline lookup yields CDR1 DFQATT and CDR2 SNEGSKA (reference sequence). Losses at the gene ends were 3 bases for V and 6 bases for J; bases not matched to a gene: 5. The CDR3 spans 14 residues.

This chain joins TRBV15 and TRBJ2-1; D might be TRBD2 (7 bases). Trimming removed 5 bases from V and 5 bases from J, with 19 bases in between. Germline V lookup: CDR1 LNHNV, CDR2 YYDKDF (reference sequence). The CDR3 contains 16 residues. The CDR3 is CATSRPRLGGHNEQFF. The DNA for the CDR3 is TGTGCCACCAGCCGCCCTCGACTGGGGGGGCACAATGAGCAGTTCTTC.

CDR3 DNA: TGTGCCAGTAACCTCGAAGAGACAGGGGACTATGGCTACACCTTC. Translated: CASNLEETGDYGYTF. The chain employs TRBV19 and TRBJ1-2, with 8 bases aligning to TRBD1. The CDR3 loop spans 15 amino acids. The germline CDR1 and CDR2 sequences are LNHDA and SQIVND (reference sequence). V gave up 7 bases and J gave up 3 bases; unmatched junction bases: 10.

The sample holds a few counts of this clone. The chain has TRBV5-1 and TRBJ2-7; 7 bases line up with TRBD2. V was clipped by 0 bases and J by 6 bases; unmatched bases: 12. Germline V gene lookup returns CDR1 SGHRS and CDR2 YFSETQ. This CDR3 comprises 16 residues. For the CDR3, the DNA is TGCGCCAGCAGCTTGGGCCTCCGGGACTACCCTCTCGAGCAGTACTTC. It encodes CASSLGLRDYPLEQYF.

This rearrangement joins TRBV7-2 to TRBJ1-2, with D perhaps TRBD1 (5 bases). Germline CDR1 and CDR2: SGHTA and FQGNSA. There are 15 residues in the CDR3. V was clipped by 8 bases and J by 2 bases, with 18 bases between them. The CDR3 DNA reads as TGTGCCAGCCTTGCGGAGGGACCTCTCAACTATGGCTACACCTTC. Amino acid sequence: CASLAEGPLNYGYTF. Filled out from reference TRBV7-2 and TRBJ1-2, the complete variable domain reads GAGVSQSPSNKVTEKGKDVELRCDPISGHTALYWYRQSLGQGLEFLIYFQGNSAPDKSGLPSDRFSAERTGGSVSTLTIQRTQQEDSAVYLCASLAEGPLNYGYTFGSGTRLTVV.

This clone was picked up a small number of times. This chain uses TRBV19 with TRBJ1-2, with D maybe TRBD1 (5 bases). The germline V gene has CDR1 LNHDA and CDR2 SQIVND (reference sequence). V dropped 5 bases and J dropped 1 base, with 14 bases sitting between them. The CDR3 spans 15 residues. In nucleotides, the CDR3 is TGTGCCAGTAGTTTCCTATTAGGGGATAACTATGGCTACACCTTC. This translates into CASSFLLGDNYGYTF.

This chain links TRBV27 with TRBJ2-5, with 7 bases lining up with TRBD2. This CDR3 has 15 residues. V was pared by 5 bases and J by 5 bases, with 11 bases of the junction left unmatched. Per germline, CDR1 MNHEY and CDR2 SMNVEV (reference sequence). In DNA, the CDR3 is TGTGCCAGCAGTCCGCTGGCGGGAGTCGGGGAGACCCAGTACTTC. Protein: CASSPLAGVGETQYF.

V usage is TRBV13 and J usage is TRBJ2-1; D remains unclear. Looked up from germline, CDR1 is PRHDT and CDR2 is FYEKMQ (reference sequence). V shed 4 bases and J shed 5 bases, with 12 bases lying between them. The CDR3 runs to 14 residues. In nucleotides, the CDR3 is TGTGCCAGCAGCTATCGAGCCCAAAACAATGAGCAGTTCTTC. It codes for CASSYRAQNNEQFF.

J is TRBJ2-7 and V is TRBV4-1, with 7 nucleotides matching TRBD1. The CDR3 length is 15 residues. CDR1 and CDR2 (germline): MGHRA, YSYEKL. With V trimmed by 1 base and J by 4 bases, 7 bases remained unmatched. CDR3 in DNA: TGCGCCAGCAGCCAAGTCTGGGACAGAACTTACGAGCAGTACTTC. This codes for CASSQVWDRTYEQYF.

The chain employs TRBV6-5 and TRBJ2-3; D not certain. This CDR3 is built from 11 residues. The V gene lost 7 bases and the J gene lost 5 bases, with 7 bases spanning the gap. Germline lookup yields CDR1 MNHEY and CDR2 SVGAGI. CDR3 sequence reads: CASTFLDTQYF. The CDR3 DNA sequence: TGTGCCAGCACTTTTCTAGATACGCAGTATTTT.

This rearrangement joins TRBV4-1 to TRBJ2-1; 10 bases are a match to TRBD2. V trimming: 5 bases; J trimming: 4 bases; junction bases outside the gene matches: 2. The CDR3 covers 14 residues. Germline values: CDR1 MGHRA, CDR2 YSYEKL. CDR3 sequence: CASSGTSAYNEQFF. The CDR3 region has the DNA TGCGCCAGCAGCGGGACTAGCGCTTACAATGAGCAGTTCTTC.

The rearrangement uses TRBV28 and TRBJ2-7, with 12 nucleotides matching TRBD2. The CDR3 runs to 17 residues. V trimming: 6 bases; J trimming: 7 bases; junction bases outside the gene matches: 16. Germline-derived CDR1 and CDR2 are MDHEN and SYDVKM. The CDR3 DNA sequence: TGTGCCAGCAGCCGACCCGGACTAGCGGGGAGCGTCCAGGAGCAGTACTTC. As protein: CASSRPGLAGSVQEQYF.